The rows below give T cell receptor beta chains drawn from one sample of a study of cytomegalovirus exposure and HLA in healthy donors. Profiling relied on immunoSEQ multiplex PCR, and the TCRdb table lists in-frame clones only, not all of them. In the table there are over 150,000 clones, about 80% of which are singletons. Sequencing was done on a sample of PBMCs. These receptors originate from a man in his thirties or forties in good health and CMV-seropositive. The CDR3 runs from the conserved cysteine through the conserved F or W. Each record gives: J gene, V gene, D gene, clone size, CDR3 DNA, CDR3 protein. D genes are given only for firm matches. Clone size, where shown, is once, few, many, or a class for clones that have expanded.

>TRBJ1-1|TRBV27|NA|NA
TGTGCCAGCAGTCTTGGAGGGGCGCGTGAAGCTTTCTTT
CASSLGGAREAFF
>TRBJ2-7|TRBV7-3|TRBD1|NA
TGTGCCAGCAGCTTAACGGGACAGGGCCACGAGCAGTACTTC
CASSLTGQGHEQYF
>TRBJ2-7|TRBV11-2|TRBD1|NA
TGTGCCAGCAGCTTGACAGGGACCGAGCAGTACTTC
CASSLTGTEQYF
>TRBJ1-1|TRBV5-1|NA|NA
TGCGCCAGCAGCTTGCCGGGGGTGAACACTGAAGCTTTCTTT
CASSLPGVNTEAFF
>TRBJ1-6|TRBV30|NA|NA
TGTGCCTGGAGTGTACGGTGGGGAAGGGGCTATTTATCACCCCTCCACTTT
CAWSVRWGRGYLSPLHF
>TRBJ1-1|TRBV29-1|TRBD1|NA
TGCAGCGTCGCACCTTGGGGACAGGGGGCATCCGAAGCTTTCTTT
CSVAPWGQGASEAFF
>TRBJ2-3|TRBV5-4|TRBD2|few
TGTGCCAGCAGCTTGTTTCCTAGCGGGGTATCTAGCACAGATACGCAGTATTTT
CASSLFPSGVSSTDTQYF
>TRBJ2-1|TRBV6-5|TRBD1|NA
TGTGCCAGCAGTCGTACAGGGGGTACGTGGAATGAGCAGTTCTTC
CASSRTGGTWNEQFF
>TRBJ2-5|TRBV7-2|NA|once
TGTGCCAGCAGCTTCTGGCGGGCCGGAGAGACCCAGTACTTC
CASSFWRAGETQYF
>TRBJ2-5|TRBV2|NA|NA
TGTGCCAGCAGACAGGGCTCGACCCAGTACTTC
CASRQGSTQYF
>TRBJ2-7|TRBV29-1|NA|NA
TGCAGCGTTGAGACTGAGGTGTTAGAGCAGTACTTC
CSVETEVLEQYF
>TRBJ1-3|TRBV5-4|TRBD1|few
TGTGCCAGCAGCGAAACCAACAGGGGGCCTGGAAACACCATATATTTT
CASSETNRGPGNTIYF
>TRBJ2-5|TRBV2|TRBD1|NA
TGTGCCAGACCGGGACAGGGAGGGGAGACCCAGTACTTC
CARPGQGGETQYF
>TRBJ2-7|TRBV7-9|NA|once
TGTGCCAGCAGCCCATCTCCGGGAATCACCGAGCAGTACTTC
CASSPSPGITEQYF
>TRBJ1-1|TRBV18|TRBD1|NA
TGTGCCAGCTCACGACGGGCGGCAGGGGGCTCGAACACTGAAGCTTTCTTT
CASSRRAAGGSNTEAFF
>TRBJ2-1|TRBV29-1|NA|NA
TGCAGCGTCGCTCTATCGGTCCATCCCTACAATGAGCAGTTCTTC
CSVALSVHPYNEQFF
>TRBJ1-1|TRBV5-1|TRBD1|few
TGCGCCAGCAGTTCTAACCGGGACAGTCATGAAGCTTTCTTT
CASSSNRDSHEAFF
>TRBJ2-1|TRBV2|NA|NA
TGTGCCAGCAGTGACAATGGGCCTTACAATGAGCAGTTCTTC
CASSDNGPYNEQFF
>TRBJ1-2|TRBV19|NA|NA
TGTGCCAGTAGGGACGGACTCAACTATGGCTACACCTTC
CASRDGLNYGYTF
>TRBJ2-1|TRBV5-1|TRBD2|NA
TGCGCCAGCAGTACCGACTTGCCGGGGGGGCGAAATGAGCAGTTCTTC
CASSTDLPGGRNEQFF
>TRBJ1-2|TRBV30|NA|once
TGTGCCTGGAGTGTTTCGGTTATCTATGGCTACACCTTC
CAWSVSVIYGYTF
>TRBJ2-2|TRBV15|NA|NA
TGTGCCACCAGCAGGGAGTTTCACACCGGGGAGCTGTTTTTT
CATSREFHTGELFF
>TRBJ2-7|TRBV27|NA|NA
TGTGCCAGCAGTTTAGTTGCAGCGATGGGCTACGAGCAGTACTTC
CASSLVAAMGYEQYF
>TRBJ2-4|TRBV7-2|TRBD2|NA
TGTGCCAGCTCCCTTAGCGGGGCCAAAAACATTCAGTACTTC
CASSLSGAKNIQYF
>TRBJ1-6|TRBV12-5|TRBD1|NA
TGTGCTAGAGGACAGGTTTATTCACCCCTCCACTTT
CARGQVYSPLHF
>TRBJ1-2|TRBV10-2|NA|NA
TGCGCCAGCAGTGATCGGAGTGGCTACACCTTC
CASSDRSGYTF
>TRBJ2-1|TRBV9|TRBD1|NA
TGTGCCAGCAGCGCCTCCCGGACAGGTAGTGAGCAGTTCTTC
CASSASRTGSEQFF
>TRBJ2-3|TRBV5-6|TRBD2|NA
TGTGCCAGCAGCTACCTTACCTCACTAGCGGGGACCACAGATACGCAGTATTTT
CASSYLTSLAGTTDTQYF
>TRBJ2-2|TRBV4-3|TRBD2|NA
TGCGCCAGCAGCCAAGATCTGAAGCGGGGGGTGAACACCGGGGAGCTGTTTTTT
CASSQDLKRGVNTGELFF
>TRBJ2-1|TRBV27|TRBD2|NA
TGTGCCAGCAGTTTCGCGGGGGGGAACAATGAGCAGTTCTTC
CASSFAGGNNEQFF
>TRBJ1-1|TRBV27|NA|NA
TGTGCCAGCAGCCTTACCCAGGGGTTCACTGAAGCTTTCTTT
CASSLTQGFTEAFF
>TRBJ2-7|TRBV7-7|NA|NA
TGTGCCAGCAGTCAATGGACTGGATACGAGCAGTACTTC
CASSQWTGYEQYF
>TRBJ2-3|TRBV4-3|TRBD1|NA
TGCGCCAGCAGCCGCCGCCGGACAGGGCGAACAGATACGCAGTATTTT
CASSRRRTGRTDTQYF
>TRBJ2-3|TRBV5-6|TRBD2|NA
TGTGCCAGCAGCTGGACTAGCGGGGGAACAGATACGCAGTATTTT
CASSWTSGGTDTQYF
>TRBJ2-5|TRBV30|TRBD2|few
TGTGCCTGGAGTGGGCAGCGGGGGGGCCGGGAGACCCAGTACTTC
CAWSGQRGGRETQYF
>TRBJ1-2|TRBV5-4|NA|NA
TGTGCCAGCAGCCCGACTCTTTCGGTCCAGTCGGGCTATGGCTACACCTTC
CASSPTLSVQSGYGYTF
>TRBJ2-5|TRBV18|NA|once
TGTGCCAGCTCCCCCTATTTCGGGGGTGATCAAGAGACCCAGTACTTC
CASSPYFGGDQETQYF
>TRBJ2-3|TRBV5-6|NA|NA
TGTGCCAGCAGACCAACAGGGTTGAGAGATACGCAGTATTTT
CASRPTGLRDTQYF
>TRBJ1-2|TRBV18|NA|NA
TGTGCCAGCTCACCAAGGTCGGGTAGTGGCTACACCTTC
CASSPRSGSGYTF
>TRBJ2-7|TRBV5-1|NA|once
TGCGCCAGCAGCTTGGTGGCAGAAACCTACGAGCAGTACTTC
CASSLVAETYEQYF
>TRBJ1-2|TRBV9|TRBD1|NA
TGTGCCAGCAGCGAACCCGGGACAGGGGTCGGGGATGGCTACACCTTC
CASSEPGTGVGDGYTF
>TRBJ1-4|TRBV28|NA|NA
TGTGCCAGCACGAGTATTGCAACTAATGAAAAACTGTTTTTT
CASTSIATNEKLFF
>TRBJ2-7|TRBV2|NA|few
TGTGCCAGCAGCGAGGACTACGAGCAGTACTTC
CASSEDYEQYF
>TRBJ2-2|TRBV7-3|NA|NA
TGTGCCAGCAGCTTAACGGAGGGTTTCACCGGGGAGCTGTTTTTT
CASSLTEGFTGELFF
>TRBJ2-3|TRBV11-1|TRBD1|NA
TGTGCCAGCAGCTCTTGGACAGGGTCCACAGATACGCAGTATTTT
CASSSWTGSTDTQYF
>TRBJ1-5|TRBV11-2|TRBD1|NA
TGTGCCAGCGGCACAACAGGGGGGCCCCAGCATTTT
CASGTTGGPQHF
>TRBJ1-1|TRBV5-1|NA|few
TGCGCCAGCAGCTTGGAGGTGGGGGCGTTTGAAGCTTTCTTT
CASSLEVGAFEAFF
>TRBJ1-1|TRBV6-5|NA|NA
TGTGCCAGCAGTTATGGAGGCACTGAAGCTTTCTTT
CASSYGGTEAFF
>TRBJ2-3|TRBV7-7|TRBD1|NA
TGTGCCAGCAGCAAGGGACAGGGAACGGATACGCAGTATTTT
CASSKGQGTDTQYF
>TRBJ1-2|TRBV30|TRBD1|NA
TGTGCCTGGAGCGAAACATCCGGGACAGCGAAGGGCTATGGCTACACCTTC
CAWSETSGTAKGYGYTF
>TRBJ2-5|TRBV7-2|TRBD2|NA
TGTGCCAGCAGACAAAGCGGGGTAAGGAAGACCCAGTACTTC
CASRQSGVRKTQYF